These T cell receptor beta chains were read from a single sample in a study of Ad26.COV2.S vaccination and SARS-CoV-2 variants. Generated by immunoSEQ multiplex PCR, the TCRdb table keeps only in-frame clones and is missing some. The data show 300,000 to 400,000 clones, 85% to 90% seen once. This specimen was peripheral blood, taken in a trial of Ad26.COV2.S vaccine versus placebo. These receptors were taken from a person aged 18 to 65 who received the Ad26.COV2.S COVID-19 vaccine or a placebo. The CDR3 runs from the conserved cysteine through the conserved F or W. Each record gives: D gene, V gene, J gene, clone size, CDR3 protein, CDR3 DNA. A D gene is named only where the DNA matches it firmly. Clone size is shown for a subset of rows, as once, few, many or a class of expanded clone.

>TRBD1|TRBV18|TRBJ2-3|.
CASSPPARGRGDTQYF
TGTGCCAGCTCACCACCGGCCAGGGGGCGAGGAGATACGCAGTATTTT
>.|TRBV6-5|TRBJ1-4|.
CASTLDLTNEKLFF
TGTGCCAGCACGTTGGACTTAACTAATGAAAAACTGTTTTTT
>TRBD1|TRBV5-6|TRBJ1-1|.
CASSPTGKNTEAFF
TGTGCCAGCAGCCCGACAGGGAAGAACACTGAAGCTTTCTTT
>.|TRBV9|TRBJ1-6|.
CASSVGQNNSPLHF
TGTGCCAGCAGCGTTGGACAGAATAATTCACCCCTCCACTTT
>.|TRBV12-3/TRBV12-4|TRBJ1-2|.
CASSLSRVGGYTF
TGTGCCAGCAGTTTGTCCAGGGTGGGCGGCTACACCTTC
>.|TRBV11-3|TRBJ2-1|.
CASSTATRRNNEQFF
TGTGCCAGCAGCACAGCGACAAGGCGGAACAATGAGCAGTTCTTC
>.|TRBV6-5|TRBJ2-6|.
CASSWTGANVLTF
TGTGCCAGCAGTTGGACTGGGGCCAACGTCCTGACTTTC
>TRBD2|TRBV19|TRBJ2-2|.
CASRLAGDTGELFF
TGTGCCAGTAGGCTAGCGGGGGACACCGGGGAGCTGTTTTTT
>.|TRBV2|TRBJ2-1|.
CASVTPTYNEQFF
TGTGCCAGCGTAACCCCGACCTACAATGAGCAGTTCTTC
>.|TRBV6-6|TRBJ2-7|.
CASSYSEGSYEQYF
TGTGCCAGCAGTTACAGCGAGGGGTCCTACGAGCAGTACTTC
>.|TRBV30|TRBJ2-1|once
CAWSVLKNEQFF
TGTGCCTGGAGTGTACTAAAGAATGAGCAGTTCTTC
>.|TRBV4-3|TRBJ2-7|once
CASSQDRSGSYEQYF
TGCGCCAGCAGCCAAGACCGGAGCGGCTCCTACGAGCAGTACTTC
>.|TRBV7-2|TRBJ1-3|.
CASSPVSGNTIYF
TGTGCCAGCAGCCCCGTCTCTGGAAACACCATATATTTT
>TRBD2|TRBV18|TRBJ2-1|.
CASSPGRDNEQFF
TGTGCCAGCTCACCAGGGAGGGACAATGAGCAGTTCTTC
>.|TRBV19|TRBJ1-4|.
CATSGSNDEKLFF
TGTGCCACTTCCGGCTCCAATGACGAAAAACTGTTTTTT
>TRBD1|TRBV19|TRBJ1-6|.
CASRADRGNNSPLHF
TGTGCCAGTAGGGCGGACAGGGGTAATAATTCACCCCTCCACTTT
>.|TRBV30|TRBJ1-2|.
CAWSVRLYGYTF
TGTGCCTGGAGTGTGCGGCTCTATGGCTACACCTTC
>.|TRBV24-1|TRBJ2-5|.
CATSEGGKETQYF
TGTGCCACCAGTGAGGGCGGAAAAGAGACCCAGTACTTC
>TRBD1|TRBV19|TRBJ2-1|.
CASSIRPGKTGARINEQFF
TGTGCCAGTAGTATAAGGCCCGGAAAGACAGGGGCCCGGATAAATGAGCAGTTCTTC
>TRBD2|TRBV5-1|TRBJ2-1|.
CASSLEWLAGAAHNEQFF
TGCGCCAGCAGCTTGGAATGGCTAGCGGGGGCCGCGCACAATGAGCAGTTCTTC
>TRBD1|TRBV5-1|TRBJ1-1|.
CASSPDRGFDLNTEAFF
TGCGCCAGCAGCCCGGACAGGGGGTTCGACCTGAACACTGAAGCTTTCTTT
>TRBD2|TRBV6-2/TRBV6-3|TRBJ2-3|once
CASSYPTSGGVLTDTQYF
TGTGCCAGCAGTTATCCGACTAGCGGGGGTGTGTTAACAGATACGCAGTATTTT
>.|TRBV18|TRBJ1-5|.
CASSEGQDQPQHF
TGTGCCAGCTCAGAGGGGCAGGATCAGCCCCAGCATTTT
>TRBD1|TRBV29-1|TRBJ1-5|few
CSVVGGTGDSNQPQHF
TGCAGCGTTGTAGGTGGGACAGGGGACAGCAATCAGCCCCAGCATTTT
>.|TRBV13|TRBJ2-3|few
CASSPPTLTSTDTQYF
TGTGCCAGCAGCCCTCCCACGCTGACTAGCACAGATACGCAGTATTTT
>.|TRBV6-5|TRBJ2-3|.
CASKATNTDTQYF
TGTGCCAGCAAGGCCACAAACACAGATACGCAGTATTTT
>.|TRBV29-1|TRBJ2-2|.
CSVFPTNTGELFF
TGCAGCGTGTTTCCAACGAACACCGGGGAGCTGTTTTTT
>.|TRBV9|TRBJ2-1|.
CASSGVGSSYNEQFF
TGTGCCAGCAGCGGAGTGGGGAGCTCCTACAATGAGCAGTTCTTC
>TRBD1|TRBV29-1|TRBJ1-2|.
CSVQQGSYGYTF
TGCAGCGTCCAACAGGGGTCCTATGGCTACACCTTC
>.|TRBV18|TRBJ2-1|.
CASSPSREINEQFF
TGTGCCAGCTCACCATCTCGGGAGATAAATGAGCAGTTCTTC
>.|TRBV5-4|TRBJ2-5|.
CASSYTRGGGETQYF
TGTGCCAGCAGCTATACCAGGGGCGGGGGAGAGACCCAGTACTTC
>TRBD2|TRBV24-1|TRBJ2-2|.
CATSDLKSGGLNTGELFF
TGTGCCACCAGTGATTTAAAGAGCGGGGGGCTGAACACCGGGGAGCTGTTTTTT
>TRBD1|TRBV27|TRBJ1-1|.
CASSLLDRAGAFF
TGTGCCAGCAGTTTATTGGACAGGGCGGGAGCTTTCTTT
>.|TRBV7-2|TRBJ2-5|.
CASSSPHRVNMETQYF
TGTGCCAGCAGCTCGCCTCACAGGGTAAACATGGAGACCCAGTACTTC
>.|TRBV10-3|TRBJ1-1|few
CAISGNSGYEAFF
TGTGCCATCAGCGGAAACTCAGGCTACGAAGCTTTCTTT
>.|TRBV4-1|TRBJ1-5|.
CASSSGDSNQPQHF
TGCGCCAGCTCCAGCGGGGATAGCAATCAGCCCCAGCATTTT
>.|TRBV9|TRBJ1-2|once
CASSVETGPYGYTF
TGTGCCAGCAGCGTAGAGACCGGGCCCTATGGCTACACCTTC
>TRBD1|TRBV27|TRBJ1-2|.
CASSFGTGNSGYTF
TGTGCCAGCAGTTTTGGGACAGGGAATAGCGGCTACACCTTC
>TRBD1|TRBV29-1|TRBJ1-4|.
CSVSRGDVGEKLFF
TGCAGCGTGAGCAGGGGGGACGTGGGTGAAAAACTGTTTTTT
>TRBD1|TRBV6-2/TRBV6-3|TRBJ1-2|.
CASSRPQGQGYGYTF
TGTGCCAGCAGTCGTCCTCAGGGACAGGGTTATGGCTACACCTTC
>.|TRBV4-1|TRBJ1-6|few
CASSQDPPGTAQGNSPLHF
TGCGCCAGCAGCCAAGATCCCCCTGGGACTGCTCAGGGAAATTCACCCCTCCACTTT
>TRBD1|TRBV11-1|TRBJ2-3|.
CASSLAGTGARTDTQYF
TGTGCCAGCAGCTTAGCCGGGACAGGGGCTAGGACAGATACGCAGTATTTT
>.|TRBV7-2|TRBJ2-3|.
CASSPLSGYTDTQYF
TGTGCCAGCAGCCCCCTTAGCGGATACACAGATACGCAGTATTTT
>.|TRBV5-1|TRBJ2-1|.
CASSLELAGVNEQFF
TGCGCCAGCAGCTTGGAGCTAGCAGGTGTAAATGAGCAGTTCTTC
>.|TRBV5-4|TRBJ2-3|once
CASSLGGTDTQYF
TGTGCCAGCAGCTTGGGGGGTACAGATACGCAGTATTTT
>TRBD2|TRBV2|TRBJ2-3|.
CASSDRLAGGKDSDTQYF
TGTGCCAGCAGTGATCGGCTAGCGGGGGGGAAGGACTCAGATACGCAGTATTTT
>TRBD2|TRBV19|TRBJ2-1|.
CASSISGSANEQFF
TGTGCCAGTAGTATTAGCGGGAGTGCTAATGAGCAGTTCTTC
>TRBD1|TRBV14|TRBJ2-6|.
CASSRGLGANVLTF
TGTGCCAGCTCCAGGGGGCTTGGGGCCAACGTCCTGACTTTC
>TRBD2|TRBV3-1/TRBV3-2|TRBJ2-3|.
CASSLGSGWVDTQYF
TGTGCCAGCAGTTTAGGTAGCGGGTGGGTAGATACGCAGTATTTT
>TRBD1|TRBV12-3/TRBV12-4|TRBJ1-4|.
CASSPGQGGLFF
TGTGCCAGCAGTCCGGGACAGGGGGGACTGTTTTTT
>.|TRBV5-6|TRBJ1-4|.
CASSGDYNDGKLFF
TGTGCCAGCAGCGGGGATTATAATGACGGAAAACTGTTTTTT
>.|TRBV4-1|TRBJ2-1|once
CASSHPPGDPYNEQFF
TGCGCCAGCAGCCATCCCCCGGGGGACCCGTACAATGAGCAGTTCTTC
>.|TRBV28|TRBJ1-2|.
CAVGESYGYTF
TGTGCTGTAGGGGAAAGCTATGGCTACACCTTC